This T cell receptor beta chain was sequenced in a study of early T cells in non-severe SARS-CoV-2 infection. TCRdb passed the 5' RACE reads through MiXCR, listing each CDR3 protein once. The data contain about 28,000 distinct CDR3 sequences, about 5.1% of them seen just once; the ten biggest clones take up roughly 2.5%. V dropped 0 bases and J dropped 4; count of bases not matched to a gene: 14. The CDR3 sequence is 19 residues long. This receptor was taken from an adult who was a healthcare worker with PCR-confirmed SARS-CoV-2 infection or an uninfected control (not recorded which). The sequencing input was whole blood. The chain uses TRBV12-3 or TRBV12-4 and TRBJ1-5; 8 bases are a match to TRBD1. The CDR3 coding sequence is TGTGCCAGCAGTTTAGCGAGGTCAGGGGGCGAAGATGTGAATCAGCCCCAGCATTTT. Amino acid sequence: CASSLARSGGEDVNQPQHF.